A selection of T cell receptor beta chains follows, all from one sample in a study of early stage breast cancer tumors. Repertoires were generated with immunoSEQ multiplex PCR, while TCRdb's copy carries only in-frame clones and drops some. This table has over 13,000 clones, 79% appearing once. What was sequenced was normal breast tissue next to the tumor. These receptors originate from a person in their fifties with breast cancer. Each CDR3 is given with its conserved first and last residue. Fields, in order: clone size, J gene, V gene, D gene, CDR3 protein, CDR3 DNA. D genes are given only for firm matches. Some rows have no size entry. The others give once, few or many, or a class for an expanded clone.

clone size: -; J gene: TRBJ2-5; V gene: TRBV15; D gene: TRBD2; CDR3 protein: CATSRALGGWETQYF; CDR3 DNA: TGTGCCACCAGCAGAGCCCTCGGGGGGTGGGAGACCCAGTACTTC
clone size: -; J gene: TRBJ1-2; V gene: TRBV28; D gene: -; CDR3 protein: CASSPADYRAADGYTF; CDR3 DNA: TGTGCCAGCAGTCCCGCAGACTACAGGGCCGCTGATGGCTACACCTTC
clone size: -; J gene: TRBJ2-3; V gene: TRBV7-8; D gene: -; CDR3 protein: CASSLLASSTDTQYF; CDR3 DNA: TGTGCCAGCAGCTTGTTAGCCTCTAGCACAGATACGCAGTATTTT
clone size: -; J gene: TRBJ1-1; V gene: TRBV30; D gene: -; CDR3 protein: CAWSPWQDKATEAFF; CDR3 DNA: TGTGCCTGGAGTCCTTGGCAGGACAAGGCCACTGAAGCTTTCTTT
clone size: -; J gene: TRBJ1-5; V gene: TRBV28; D gene: TRBD1; CDR3 protein: CASIVPGQGQEIPPNSNQPQHF; CDR3 DNA: TGTGCCAGCATCGTCCCGGGACAGGGCCAAGAAATCCCTCCGAATAGCAATCAGCCCCAGCATTTT
clone size: -; J gene: TRBJ2-1; V gene: TRBV7-3; D gene: -; CDR3 protein: CASSLSVGQSYNEQFF; CDR3 DNA: TGTGCCAGCAGCTTAAGTGTCGGGCAGTCCTACAATGAGCAGTTCTTC
clone size: -; J gene: TRBJ1-1; V gene: TRBV2; D gene: -; CDR3 protein: CASSDRTEAFF; CDR3 DNA: TGTGCCAGCAGTGATCGGACTGAAGCTTTCTTT
clone size: -; J gene: TRBJ2-7; V gene: TRBV4-1; D gene: -; CDR3 protein: CASSQDFRGGYEQYF; CDR3 DNA: TGCGCCAGCAGCCAAGATTTTAGGGGCGGTTACGAGCAGTACTTC
clone size: once; J gene: TRBJ1-3; V gene: TRBV7-2; D gene: TRBD1; CDR3 protein: CASSLRQGARGNTIYF; CDR3 DNA: TGTGCCAGCAGCTTGCGACAGGGGGCAAGAGGAAACACCATATATTTT
clone size: -; J gene: TRBJ2-7; V gene: TRBV7-6; D gene: -; CDR3 protein: CASSSTRGGYEQYF; CDR3 DNA: TGTGCCAGCAGCTCAACCAGGGGGGGTTACGAGCAGTACTTC
clone size: -; J gene: TRBJ1-1; V gene: TRBV7-8; D gene: -; CDR3 protein: CASSLGGGRMNTEAFF; CDR3 DNA: TGTGCCAGCAGCTTAGGGGGGGGGAGAATGAACACTGAAGCTTTCTTT